This T cell receptor beta chain was retrieved from a study of brain T cells in children with intractable seizures. Overall study findings and caveats: Pre-surgery blood may have been undersampled, hiding some clones. HCMV serostatus was not known, and viral specificity came from CDR3 similarity only.

Regarding time point: blood from clinic visit 5 months post-surgery; TSC patient then seizure free. Only cases whose brain tissue showed the highest T cell transcript signatures were sequenced. At least one anti-epileptic drug was given before surgery. Assay: immunoSEQ multiplex PCR; the TCRdb copy retains only in-frame clones and omits some. The sample consists of hundreds of thousands of clones, more than 85% of them appearing once. CDR1 is SEHNR and CDR2 is FQNEAQ in the germline V gene (reference sequence). The CDR3 length is 17 residues. V was shortened by 0 bases and J by 9 bases, with 21 bases between the two germline ends. About this clone itself: Its specificity is not known.

This chain joins TRBV7-9 and TRBJ2-1; D is possibly TRBD2 (5 bases). The material was peripheral blood, obtained approximately 5 months after surgery. The origin of this receptor is a boy in the first two years of life with tuberous sclerosis and intractable seizures. This CDR3 reads CASSLAAWGVVGTEQFF. As DNA, the CDR3 is TGTGCCAGCAGCTTAGCCGCTTGGGGAGTGGTAGGTACTGAGCAGTTCTTC.